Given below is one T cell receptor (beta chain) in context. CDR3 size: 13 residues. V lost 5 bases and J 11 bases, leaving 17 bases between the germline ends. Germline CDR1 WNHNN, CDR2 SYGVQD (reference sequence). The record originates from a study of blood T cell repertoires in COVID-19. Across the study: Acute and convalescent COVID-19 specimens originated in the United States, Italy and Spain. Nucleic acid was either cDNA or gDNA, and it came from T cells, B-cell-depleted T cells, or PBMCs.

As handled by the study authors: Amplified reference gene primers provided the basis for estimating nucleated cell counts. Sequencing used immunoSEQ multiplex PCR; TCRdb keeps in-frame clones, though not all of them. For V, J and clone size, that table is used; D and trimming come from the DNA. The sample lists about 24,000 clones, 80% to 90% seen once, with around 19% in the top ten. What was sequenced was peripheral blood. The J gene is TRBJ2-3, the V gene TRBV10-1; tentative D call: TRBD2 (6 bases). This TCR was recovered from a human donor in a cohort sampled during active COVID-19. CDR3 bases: TGCGCCAGCAGTTACGGGACTCACGCTTGGCAGTATTTT. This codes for CASSYGTHAWQYF.